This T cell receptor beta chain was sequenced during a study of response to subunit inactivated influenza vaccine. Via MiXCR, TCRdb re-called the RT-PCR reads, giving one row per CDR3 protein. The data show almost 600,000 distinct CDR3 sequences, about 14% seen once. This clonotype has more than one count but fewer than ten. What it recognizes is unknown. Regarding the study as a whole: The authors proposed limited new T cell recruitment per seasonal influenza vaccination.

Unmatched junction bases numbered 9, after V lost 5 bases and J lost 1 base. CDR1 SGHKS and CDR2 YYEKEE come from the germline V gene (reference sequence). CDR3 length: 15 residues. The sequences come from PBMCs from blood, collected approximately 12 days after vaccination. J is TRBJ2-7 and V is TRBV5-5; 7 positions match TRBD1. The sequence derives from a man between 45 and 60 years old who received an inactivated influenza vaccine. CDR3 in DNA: TGTGCCAGCAGTTTCGACAGGGCGGAATCCTACGAGCAGTACTTC. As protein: CASSFDRAESYEQYF.